What follows is one T cell receptor (beta chain) and its context. Assay used: immunoSEQ multiplex PCR; TCRdb lists only in-frame clones, some missing. The table has 70,000 or so clones, under 90% seen once. This sample was included in a study of control samples from healthy donors and cancer patients. Per germline, CDR1 MDHEN and CDR2 SYDVKM. This CDR3 is 12 amino acids long. V gave up 5 bases and J gave up 2 bases, with 6 bases separating them. The TCR originated in a man in his fifties in good health. The sequencing input was blood. V is TRBV28 and J is TRBJ1-1; no clear D. The DNA of the CDR3 is TGTGCCAGCAGTCCCGACAACACTGAAGCTTTCTTT. It specifies CASSPDNTEAFF.